The rows below give T cell receptor beta chains drawn from one sample of a study of blood T cell repertoires in COVID-19. Only in-frame clones appear in the TCRdb table, and some are missing; sequencing was by immunoSEQ multiplex PCR. The sample comprises about 430,000 clones, more than 70% of which are singletons, and about 1.4% rests with the top ten. The sequenced sample was PBMCs or T cells enriched from blood (not recorded which). The receptors were sampled from a woman between 18 and 29 years old who had been exposed to COVID-19. Both conserved end residues are part of each CDR3. The D gene is left open where the match is weak. A row's size may be missing; if present it is once, few, many or a size class.

V: TRBV7-9; size: once; J: TRBJ1-2; D: NA; DNA: TGTGCCAGCAGCTTAAACAGCGGTGGCTACACCTTC; CDR3: CASSLNSGGYTF
V: TRBV7-3; size: NA; J: TRBJ1-1; D: TRBD1; DNA: TGTGCCAGCAGCTTGACAGGGGCGTTGGGTGAAGCTTTCTTT; CDR3: CASSLTGALGEAFF
V: TRBV19; size: once; J: TRBJ1-5; D: TRBD1; DNA: TGTGCCAGTAGTAGAACGGACAGGGACAATCAGCCCCAGCATTTT; CDR3: CASSRTDRDNQPQHF
V: TRBV18; size: NA; J: TRBJ1-2; D: NA; DNA: TGTGCCAGCTCACCACAGAACGGAGACTATGGCTACACCTTC; CDR3: CASSPQNGDYGYTF
V: TRBV2; size: NA; J: TRBJ2-1; D: NA; DNA: TGTGCCAGCCGGTACAATGAGCAGTTCTTC; CDR3: CASRYNEQFF
V: TRBV6-5; size: NA; J: TRBJ2-2; D: NA; DNA: TGTGCCAGCAGTTACTCGAGGCATACGGAGCTGTTTTTT; CDR3: CASSYSRHTELFF
V: TRBV28; size: once; J: TRBJ2-3; D: NA; DNA: TGTGCCAGCAGTTTATCTGCGGGGCGCACAGATACGCAGTATTTT; CDR3: CASSLSAGRTDTQYF
V: TRBV18; size: NA; J: TRBJ2-6; D: NA; DNA: TGTGCCAGCTCACCGTCCTTCTGGGCCAACGTCCTGACTTTC; CDR3: CASSPSFWANVLTF
V: TRBV19; size: NA; J: TRBJ2-2; D: TRBD2; DNA: TGTGCCAGCTGGGCGGGAGCTGGGACCGGGGAGCTGTTTTTT; CDR3: CASWAGAGTGELFF
V: TRBV2; size: NA; J: TRBJ2-5; D: NA; DNA: TGTGCCAGCAGAAAGAGATTTGACAGGCAAGAGACCCAGTACTTC; CDR3: CASRKRFDRQETQYF
V: TRBV28; size: NA; J: TRBJ2-5; D: TRBD2; DNA: TGTGCCAGCAGTTTAGGGGGGGAAGAGACCCAGTACTTC; CDR3: CASSLGGEETQYF
V: TRBV9; size: NA; J: TRBJ1-5; D: NA; DNA: TGTGCCAGCAGCGTAGACCAGAATAGCAATCAGCCCCAGCATTTT; CDR3: CASSVDQNSNQPQHF
V: TRBV18; size: NA; J: TRBJ1-4; D: NA; DNA: TGTGCCAGCTCCTCAGGAATCGGTGAAAAACTGTTTTTT; CDR3: CASSSGIGEKLFF
V: TRBV6-5; size: NA; J: TRBJ2-3; D: TRBD2; DNA: TGTGCCAGCAGGGGGCGGCTAGCGGGGGATACGCAGTATTTT; CDR3: CASRGRLAGDTQYF
V: TRBV6-5; size: NA; J: TRBJ2-7; D: TRBD1; DNA: TGTGCCAGCGTAGCCGGGACAGGGATTTCCTACGAGCAGTACTTC; CDR3: CASVAGTGISYEQYF
V: TRBV5-6; size: NA; J: TRBJ1-6; D: NA; DNA: TGTGCCAGCAGCCTGGGATCTACGTGGTCACCCCTCCACTTT; CDR3: CASSLGSTWSPLHF